This record looks at one T cell receptor (beta chain) sequence and its context. The length of the CDR3 is 14 residues. V gave up 1 base and J gave up 8 bases; unmatched junction bases: 2. Germline V gives CDR1 SEHNR, CDR2 FQNEAQ (reference sequence). Using immunoSEQ multiplex PCR, the repertoire was profiled, and TCRdb retains in-frame clones only, with some absent. This sample has about 130,000 clones, with 86% found just once. The data belong to a study of blood T cell repertoires in COVID-19. The rearrangement uses TRBV7-9 and TRBJ1-6; 7 bases are a match to TRBD1. Sequencing used peripheral blood. This clonotype originated in a woman in her 70s with COVID-19, enrolled during active disease. The CDR3 coding sequence is TGTGCCAGCAGCTTAGGGACAGGAGATTCACCCCTCCACTTT. Residues: CASSLGTGDSPLHF.